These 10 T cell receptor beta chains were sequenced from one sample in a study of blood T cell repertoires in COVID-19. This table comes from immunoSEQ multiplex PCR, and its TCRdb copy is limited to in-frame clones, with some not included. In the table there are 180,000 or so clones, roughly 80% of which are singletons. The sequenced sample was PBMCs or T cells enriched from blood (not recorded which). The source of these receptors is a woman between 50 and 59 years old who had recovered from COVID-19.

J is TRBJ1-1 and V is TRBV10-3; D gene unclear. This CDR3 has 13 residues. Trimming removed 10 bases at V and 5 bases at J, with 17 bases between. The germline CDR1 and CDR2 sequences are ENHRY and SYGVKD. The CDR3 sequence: CANRAPTETEAFF. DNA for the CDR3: TGTGCCAACAGAGCCCCAACCGAAACTGAAGCTTTCTTT.

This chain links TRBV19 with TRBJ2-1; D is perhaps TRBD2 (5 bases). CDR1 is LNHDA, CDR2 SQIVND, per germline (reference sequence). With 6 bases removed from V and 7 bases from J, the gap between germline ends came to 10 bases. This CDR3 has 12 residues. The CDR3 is CASSGMVNEQFF. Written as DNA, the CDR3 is TGTGCCAGTAGCGGGATGGTAAATGAGCAGTTCTTC.

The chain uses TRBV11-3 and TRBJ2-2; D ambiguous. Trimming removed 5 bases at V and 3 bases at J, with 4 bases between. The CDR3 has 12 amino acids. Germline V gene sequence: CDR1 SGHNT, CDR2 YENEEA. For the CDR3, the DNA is TGTGCCAGCAGCGCAGACACCGGGGAGCTGTTTTTT. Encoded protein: CASSADTGELFF.

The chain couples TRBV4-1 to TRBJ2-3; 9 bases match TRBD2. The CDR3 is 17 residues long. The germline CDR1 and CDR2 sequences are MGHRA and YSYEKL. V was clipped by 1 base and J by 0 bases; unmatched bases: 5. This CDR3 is CASSQAALAGSTDTQYF. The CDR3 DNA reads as TGCGCCAGCAGCCAAGCAGCGCTAGCGGGGAGCACAGATACGCAGTATTTT.

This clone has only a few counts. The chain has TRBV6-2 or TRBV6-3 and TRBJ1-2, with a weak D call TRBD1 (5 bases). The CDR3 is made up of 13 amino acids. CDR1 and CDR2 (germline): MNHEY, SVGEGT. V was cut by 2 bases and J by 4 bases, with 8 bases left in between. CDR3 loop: CASSYRGPYGYTF. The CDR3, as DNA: TGTGCCAGCAGTTACAGGGGTCCCTATGGCTACACCTTC.

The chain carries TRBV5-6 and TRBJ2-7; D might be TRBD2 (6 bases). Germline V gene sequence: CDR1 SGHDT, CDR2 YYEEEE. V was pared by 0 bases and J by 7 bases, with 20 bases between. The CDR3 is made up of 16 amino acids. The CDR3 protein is CASSLDAEGLPGEQYV. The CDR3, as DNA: TGTGCCAGCAGCTTGGACGCGGAGGGCCTTCCCGGGGAGCAGTACGTC.

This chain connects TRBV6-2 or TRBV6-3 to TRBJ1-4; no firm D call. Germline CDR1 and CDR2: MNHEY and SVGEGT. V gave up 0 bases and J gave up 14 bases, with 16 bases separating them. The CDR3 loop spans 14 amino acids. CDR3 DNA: TGTGCCAGCAGTTACTCGAGGCTTATGCAGAACCTGTTTTTT. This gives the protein CASSYSRLMQNLFF.

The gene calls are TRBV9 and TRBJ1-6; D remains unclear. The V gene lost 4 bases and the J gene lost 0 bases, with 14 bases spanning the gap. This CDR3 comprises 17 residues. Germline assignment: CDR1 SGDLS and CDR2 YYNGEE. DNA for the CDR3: TGTGCCAGCAGCCCCCGGGGAGGGAGCTCCTATAATTCACCCCTCCACTTT. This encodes CASSPRGGSSYNSPLHF.

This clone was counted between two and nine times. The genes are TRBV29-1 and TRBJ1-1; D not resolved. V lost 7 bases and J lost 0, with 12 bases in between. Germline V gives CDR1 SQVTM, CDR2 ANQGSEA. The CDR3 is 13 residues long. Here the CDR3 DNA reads TGCAGCGCGCTACAGACGCTGAACACTGAAGCTTTCTTT. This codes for CSALQTLNTEAFF. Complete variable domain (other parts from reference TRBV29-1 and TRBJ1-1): SAVISQKPSRDICQRGTSLTIQCQVDSQVTMMFWYRQQPGQSLTLIATANQGSEATYESGFVIDKFPISRPNLTFSTLTVSNMSPEDSSIYLCSALQTLNTEAFFGQGTRLTVV.

The CDR3 spells CASSSSRGLNYGYTF. Here the CDR3 DNA reads TGTGCCAGCAGCTCATCCCGGGGACTTAACTATGGCTACACCTTC. The J gene is TRBJ1-2, the V gene TRBV7-9; the D gene is possibly TRBD1 (5 bases). With 4 bases removed from V and 1 base from J, the gap between germline ends came to 13 bases. The CDR3 covers 15 residues. Germline CDR1 reads SEHNR; CDR2 reads FQNEAQ (reference sequence).